These T cell receptor beta chains were read from a single sample in a study of blood T cell repertoires in COVID-19. The assay was immunoSEQ multiplex PCR, and TCRdb's table has in-frame clones only and misses some. The sample shows hundreds of thousands of clones, 70% to 90% of them seen only once. Sequencing was performed on PBMCs or T cells enriched from blood (not recorded which). All receptors come from a man aged 50 to 59 who had been exposed to COVID-19. Each CDR3 is given with its conserved first and last residue. The D gene is left open where the match is weak. Clone size is given for some rows only: seen once, a few or many times, or a class if the clone is expanded.

d_gene	j_gene	v_gene	abundance	CDR3nt	CDR3aa
TRBD1	TRBJ1-1	TRBV5-1	-	TGCGCCAGCAGCTTGATGGGACAGGAGAACACTGAAGCTTTCTTT	CASSLMGQENTEAFF
TRBD2	TRBJ2-3	TRBV2	few	TGTGCCAGCAGTGACCCGCTAGCGGTCACAGATACGCAGTATTTT	CASSDPLAVTDTQYF
TRBD1	TRBJ1-1	TRBV18	-	TGTGCCAGCTCACCGACCAGGGACAGCTTGAACACTGAAGCTTTCTTT	CASSPTRDSLNTEAFF
TRBD1	TRBJ2-7	TRBV2	-	TGTGCCAGCCGTGAAACAGGGGGCCACGAGCAGTACTTC	CASRETGGHEQYF
-	TRBJ2-4	TRBV28	-	TGTGCCAGCAGTATTGGCCAGGTGACCAAAAACATTCAGTACTTC	CASSIGQVTKNIQYF
TRBD2	TRBJ2-1	TRBV6-2/TRBV6-3	-	TGTGCCAGCAGTTACCCACCGAGCGGGAGGAGGTACAATGAGCAGTTCTTC	CASSYPPSGRRYNEQFF
-	TRBJ1-1	TRBV7-9	-	TGTGCCAGCAGCCCCGCCCTGGACTACACTGAAGCTTTCTTT	CASSPALDYTEAFF
-	TRBJ2-2	TRBV5-1	few	TGCGCCAGCAGCTTGACCAGGGCTCCCGGGGAGCTGTTTTTT	CASSLTRAPGELFF
-	TRBJ1-4	TRBV15	-	TGTGCCACCAGCAGAGAGGGCAGAGGGGGACATGAAAAACTGTTTTTT	CATSREGRGGHEKLFF
TRBD1	TRBJ1-2	TRBV9	-	TGTGCCAGCAGCGTAGGGGGGACAGGGGGACTCTCCTATGGCTACACCTTC	CASSVGGTGGLSYGYTF
-	TRBJ2-1	TRBV28	-	TGTGCCAGCAGTCTGTCTAGCGAGCAGTTCTTC	CASSLSSEQFF
TRBD2	TRBJ2-3	TRBV4-2	-	TGTGCCAGCAGCCCTCTAGCGGGGAGAAAGGATACGCAGTATTTT	CASSPLAGRKDTQYF